A single sample gave rise to the 16 T cell receptor beta chains below, sequenced in a study of vaccination effects on CD4 cells after COVID-19. The antigens of these receptors remain unknown. Expansion of antigen-specific CD4+ T cells with viral peptide pools was carried out by the ViraFEST assay before sequencing. CD4+ T cell isolation took place after about nine days of culture. Of the BNT162b2 and mRNA-1273 vaccines, participants received two doses of one or the other. The protocol was immunoSEQ multiplex PCR, while the TCRdb copy is restricted to in-frame clones and leaves out a portion. The sample carries approximately 30,000 clones, 65% recorded once. Material: CD4+ T cells from PBMCs cultured with SARS-CoV-2 spike peptides, obtained after COVID-19 vaccination. These receptors were collected from a human donor who received a COVID-19 vaccine.

The table lists this clone with a count of one. The chain links TRBV9 to TRBJ2-5; TRBD1 matches at 10 bases. Trimming at V came to 2 bases and at J to 4 bases, leaving 2 bases not matched to a gene. CDR1 is SGDLS, CDR2 YYNGEE, per germline. This CDR3 region has 14 residues. The CDR3 here is CASSVDRGRETQYF. For the CDR3, the DNA is TGTGCCAGCAGCGTTGACAGGGGGCGAGAGACCCAGTACTTC.

V and J are TRBV6-2 or TRBV6-3 and TRBJ1-5, with 11 bases identical to TRBD1. The CDR3 has 16 amino acids. The germline V gene has CDR1 MNHEY and CDR2 SVGEGT. The V gene end was trimmed by 6 bases and the J gene end by 3 bases; junction bases not matched to a gene: 7. The CDR3 sequence is CASSSRTGGSNQPQHF. The CDR3 region has the DNA TGTGCCAGCAGCTCCCGGACAGGGGGCTCCAATCAGCCCCAGCATTTT.

J is TRBJ1-1 and V is TRBV20-1; D gene unclear. Germline lookup yields CDR1 DFQATT and CDR2 SNEGSKA (reference sequence). This CDR3 has 11 amino acids. Trimming cost V 7 bases and J 5 bases, with 11 bases left between them. This CDR3 is CSVYRVTEAFF. CDR3 nucleotides: TGCAGTGTTTATAGGGTTACTGAAGCTTTCTTT.

The chain links TRBV2 to TRBJ1-5, with 7 bases that match TRBD1. The CDR3 covers 15 residues. CDR1 and CDR2 from the germline V gene are SNHLY and FYNNEI. J gave up 4 bases and V 6 bases, and 9 bases lay outside the gene matches. The chain's CDR3 is CASRPGQAGNQPQHF. Here the CDR3 DNA reads TGTGCCAGCAGACCCGGACAGGCTGGGAATCAGCCCCAGCATTTT.

The genes are TRBV21-1 and TRBJ2-1; the D segment call TRBD2 is taken from the table without a DNA check. TRBV21-1 is marked as a pseudogene. The CDR3 has 15 residues. CDR3 amino acids: CASSKGLAGLHEQFF. DNA for the CDR3: TGTGCCAGCAGCAAGGGACTAGCGGGACTACATGAGCAGTTCTTC.

V usage is TRBV24-1 and J usage is TRBJ2-2, with D possibly being TRBD1 (5 bases). Per germline, CDR1 KGHDR and CDR2 SFDVKD. The CDR3 runs to 13 residues. Between the trimmed V and J ends, which lost 4 bases and 6 bases, there was a span of 8 bases. CDR3: CATSDPGSGELFF. As DNA, the CDR3 is TGTGCCACCAGTGACCCAGGGTCCGGGGAGCTGTTTTTT.

This clone was seen only a few times. The chain couples TRBV5-4 to TRBJ1-1; D unclear. Germline CDR1 reads SGHNT; CDR2 reads YYREEE (reference sequence). The germline V and J ends were trimmed by 0 bases and 6 bases, with 15 bases remaining between them. The CDR3 contains 15 residues. The CDR3 nucleotides are TGTGCCAGCAGCTTGGTCAGCGGAGTTAACGCTGAAGCTTTCTTT. Protein sequence: CASSLVSGVNAEAFF. Filled out from reference TRBV5-4 and TRBJ1-1, the complete variable domain reads ETGVTQSPTHLIKTRGQQVTLRCSSQSGHNTVSWYQQALGQGPQFIFQYYREEENGRGNFPPRFSGLQFPNYSSELNVNALELDDSALYLCASSLVSGVNAEAFFGQGTRLTVV.

This sequence joins TRBV6-5 and TRBJ2-7, with 10 positions matching TRBD2. Germline V gene data show CDR1 as MNHEY and CDR2 as SVGAGI. This CDR3 spans 15 amino acids. Trimming cost V 7 bases and J 1 base; bases outside gene matches: 7. CDR3 protein: CASTIAGGFSYEQYF. DNA of the CDR3: TGTGCCAGCACAATAGCGGGGGGTTTTTCCTACGAGCAGTACTTC.

The gene calls are TRBV29-1 and TRBJ1-5; 11 bases fit TRBD1. Germline V CDR1 and CDR2: SQVTM, ANQGSEA. V shed 4 bases, J shed 7 bases, and the junction held 3 bases outside the gene matches. The CDR3 has 13 residues. CDR3 region: CSVAGTGGQPQHF. The DNA of the CDR3 is TGCAGCGTTGCTGGGACAGGGGGACAGCCCCAGCATTTT.

About this clone itself: The sample contains more than one DNA sequence encoding this CDR3. The chain links TRBV5-1 to TRBJ2-5, with 10 positions matching TRBD1. Germline V gives CDR1 SGHRS, CDR2 YFSETQ. The CDR3 is made up of 14 amino acids. J was trimmed by 2 bases and V by 4 bases; bases with no gene match: 2. The CDR3 spells CASSPGQGQETQYF. The CDR3 region has the DNA TGCGCCAGCAGCCCGGGACAGGGGCAAGAGACCCAGTACTTC.

This chain links TRBV28 with TRBJ1-1; D call uncertain. V gave up 6 bases and J gave up 1 base, with 12 bases separating them. There are 14 residues in the CDR3. The germline V gene encodes CDR1 MDHEN and CDR2 SYDVKM. CDR3 sequence: CASRNLTRNTEAFF. The CDR3 DNA is TGTGCCAGCAGAAACCTAACAAGGAACACTGAAGCTTTCTTT. The full variable domain, rest sourced from reference TRBV28 and TRBJ1-1, is DVKVTQSSRYLVKRTGEKVFLECVQDMDHENMFWYRQDPGLGLRLIYFSYDVKMKEKGDIPEGYSVSREKKERFSLILESASTNQTSMYLCASRNLTRNTEAFFGQGTRLTVV.

DNA for the CDR3: TGTGCCATCAGTAATTCAGGGAATCCCTATGGCTACACCTTC. This sequence encodes CAISNSGNPYGYTF. The rearrangement links TRBV10-3 to TRBJ1-2, with D possibly being TRBD1 (5 bases). V lost 5 bases to trimming and J lost 4 bases, with 14 bases between them. The length of the CDR3 is 14 residues. Germline CDR1 reads ENHRY; CDR2 reads SYGVKD.

The CDR3 nucleotides are TGTGCCACCAGTGACGGATTTAAAGAGACCCAGTACTTC. This encodes CATSDGFKETQYF. The rearrangement uses TRBV24-1 and TRBJ2-5; D gene unclear. V lost 4 bases and J 3 bases, leaving 8 bases between the germline ends. Germline lookup yields CDR1 KGHDR and CDR2 SFDVKD. CDR3 length: 13 residues.

V and J are TRBV5-5 and TRBJ1-1; D is undetermined. CDR3 length: 16 amino acids. V was pared by 2 bases and J by 2 bases, with 16 bases between. CDR1 SGHKS and CDR2 YYEKEE come from the germline V gene (reference sequence). CDR3 residues: CASSFQITVVNTEAFF. The CDR3 nucleotides read TGTGCCAGCAGCTTCCAGATCACGGTAGTAAACACTGAAGCTTTCTTT.

This chain uses TRBV3-1 (or the pseudogene TRBV3-2) with TRBJ1-1; TRBD1 matches 10 bases. CDR3 length equals 15 residues. The germline V gene encodes CDR1 LGHDT and CDR2 YNNKEL (reference sequence). Trimming cost V 2 bases and J 4 bases; bases outside gene matches: 4. CDR3 protein: CASSQWGQGFTEAFF. CDR3 in DNA: TGTGCCAGCAGCCAATGGGGACAGGGGTTCACTGAAGCTTTCTTT.

The gene calls are TRBV6-2 or TRBV6-3 and TRBJ1-4, with 7 bases fitting TRBD1. J was trimmed by 1 base and V by 4 bases; bases with no gene match: 0. The CDR3 is 14 residues long. Germline-derived CDR1 and CDR2 are MNHEY and SVGEGT. The CDR3 reads CASSSGGTNEKLFF. CDR3 nucleotides: TGTGCCAGCAGTTCAGGGGGAACTAATGAAAAACTGTTTTTT.